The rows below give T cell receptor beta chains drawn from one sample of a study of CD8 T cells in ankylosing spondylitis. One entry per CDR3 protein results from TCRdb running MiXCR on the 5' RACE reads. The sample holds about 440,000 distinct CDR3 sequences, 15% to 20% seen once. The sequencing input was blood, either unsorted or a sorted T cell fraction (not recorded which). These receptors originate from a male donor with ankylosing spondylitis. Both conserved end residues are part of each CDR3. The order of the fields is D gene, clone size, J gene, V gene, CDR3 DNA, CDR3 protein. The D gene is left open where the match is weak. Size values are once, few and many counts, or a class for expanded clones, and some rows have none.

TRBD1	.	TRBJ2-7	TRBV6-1	TGTGCCGCAAAGGGAAGGGACAGGGGGACTTACGAGCAGTACTTC	CAAKGRDRGTYEQYF
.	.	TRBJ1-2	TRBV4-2	TGTGCCAGCAGCCCACCGACAGCCCCCTATGGCTACACCTTC	CASSPPTAPYGYTF
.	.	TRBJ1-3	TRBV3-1	TGTGCCAGCAGCCGCTGGGAGGTAACTGGAAACACCATATATTTT	CASSRWEVTGNTIYF
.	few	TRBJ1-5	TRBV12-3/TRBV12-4	TGTGCCAGCAGTTTATCAAAACCTAGCAATCAGCCCCAGCATTTT	CASSLSKPSNQPQHF
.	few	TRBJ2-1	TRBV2	TGTGCCAGCAGTACGCACGGCAATGAGCAGTTCTTC	CASSTHGNEQFF
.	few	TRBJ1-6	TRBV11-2	TGTGCCAGCAGCCCTAGTTGGGGGGATTCACCCCTCCACTTT	CASSPSWGDSPLHF
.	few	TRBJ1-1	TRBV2	TGTGCCAGCAGTGAGAAACAGGTAGCTTTCTTT	CASSEKQVAFF
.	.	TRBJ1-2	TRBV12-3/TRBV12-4	TGTGCCAGCAGTCCCCGGCCGGACCTTTATGGCTACACCTTC	CASSPRPDLYGYTF
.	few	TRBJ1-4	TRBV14	TGTGCCACCCGTGACAGCGGGGCAACTAATGAAAAACTGTTTTTT	CATRDSGATNEKLFF
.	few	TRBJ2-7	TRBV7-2	TGTGCCAGCAGCTTAGACAGAAGTTCCAACGAGCAGTACTTC	CASSLDRSSNEQYF
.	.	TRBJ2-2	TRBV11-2	TGTGCCAGCAGCTTGACTAGTCAGAACACCGGGGAGCTGTTTTTT	CASSLTSQNTGELFF
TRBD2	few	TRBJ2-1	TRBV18	TGTGCCAGCTCACCACGACTAGCAGACGGGAATGAGCAGTTCTTC	CASSPRLADGNEQFF
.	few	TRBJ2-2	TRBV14	TGTGCCAGCAGCCAAGTGGGGGGAATCGGCACCGGGGAGCTGTTTTTT	CASSQVGGIGTGELFF
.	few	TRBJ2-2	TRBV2	TGTGCCAGCACCGGGGGCGGTACCACCGGGGAGCTGTTTTTT	CASTGGGTTGELFF
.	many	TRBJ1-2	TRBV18	TGTGCCAGCTCCCGAGAGGGAAGCTATGGCTACACCTTC	CASSREGSYGYTF
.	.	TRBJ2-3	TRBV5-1	TGCGCCAGCAGCCGTGTCCCCCTTACAGATACGCAGTATTTT	CASSRVPLTDTQYF
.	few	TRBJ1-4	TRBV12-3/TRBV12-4	TGTGCCAGCAGTTTACGGCCCGTTAATGAAAAACTGTTTTTT	CASSLRPVNEKLFF
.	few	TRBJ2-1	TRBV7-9	TGTGCCAGCAGCCTAAAGTGGGGGGAGAATGAGCAGTTCTTC	CASSLKWGENEQFF
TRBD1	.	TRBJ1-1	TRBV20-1	TGCAGTGCTAGCACAGGGGGCACCACTGAAGCTTTCTTT	CSASTGGTTEAFF
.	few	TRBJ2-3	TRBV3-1	TGTGCCAGCAGCCAAGAGTCCGGGACACCTCAGGGGGATACGCAGTATTTT	CASSQESGTPQGDTQYF
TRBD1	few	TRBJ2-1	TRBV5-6	TGTGCCAGCAGCTCCTCCCCTCTCCGACAGGGGCAGTTCTTC	CASSSSPLRQGQFF
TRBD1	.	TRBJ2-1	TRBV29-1	TGCAGCGTTGTTGACAGGGGCGCTTACAATGAGCAGTTCTTC	CSVVDRGAYNEQFF
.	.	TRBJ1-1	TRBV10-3	TGTGCCATCAGGACGGATCTAAACACTGAAGCTTTCTTT	CAIRTDLNTEAFF
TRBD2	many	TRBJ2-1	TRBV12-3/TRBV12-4	TGTGCCAGCAGTTACGCCGGGACTAGAAGTAATGAGCAGTTCTTC	CASSYAGTRSNEQFF
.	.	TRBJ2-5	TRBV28	TGTGCCAGCAGTTCTCGGACCAGAACGGGGGAGACCCAGTACTTC	CASSSRTRTGETQYF
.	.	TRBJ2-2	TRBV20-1	TGCAGTGCTAGGTCGCCCGGTAGTGGCAACACCGGGGAGCTGTTTTTT	CSARSPGSGNTGELFF
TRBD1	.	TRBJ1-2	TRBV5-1	TGCGCCAGCAGCCCCGGGACAGGGGAACGAACCCATGGCTACACCTTC	CASSPGTGERTHGYTF
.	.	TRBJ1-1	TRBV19	TGTGCCAGTAGTATAGATCCATGGAACACTGAAGCTTTCTTT	CASSIDPWNTEAFF
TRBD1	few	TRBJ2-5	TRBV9	TGTGCCAGCAGCGCACCCCACGGACAGGGAGAGACCCAGTACTTC	CASSAPHGQGETQYF
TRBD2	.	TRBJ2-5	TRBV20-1	TGCAGTGCTAGAGGCCTTAGCGGGGGGTACCAAGAGACCCAGTACTTC	CSARGLSGGYQETQYF
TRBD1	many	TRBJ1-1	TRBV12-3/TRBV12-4	TGTGCCAGCACCGTACAGGGGCGGAACACTGAAGCTTTCTTT	CASTVQGRNTEAFF
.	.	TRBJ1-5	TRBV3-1	TGTGCCAGCAGCCAAGGTAGAAGCTATAGCAATCAGCCCCAGCATTTT	CASSQGRSYSNQPQHF
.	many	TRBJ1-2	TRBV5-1	TGCGCCAGCAGCTTCTATCAGGGCATCGATGGCTACACCTTC	CASSFYQGIDGYTF
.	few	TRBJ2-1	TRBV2	TGTGCCAGCAGTGAACGCCAGATTCTGAGTAATGAGCAGTTCTTC	CASSERQILSNEQFF
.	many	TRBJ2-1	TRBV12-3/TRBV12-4	TGTGCCAGCAGTTTGCTGGGATCCAGAAGCTCCTACAATGAGCAGTTCTTC	CASSLLGSRSSYNEQFF
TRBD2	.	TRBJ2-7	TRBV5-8	TGTGCCAGCAGACAGGGACTAGCGGGAGCCTACGAGCAGTACTTC	CASRQGLAGAYEQYF
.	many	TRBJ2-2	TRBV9	TGTGCCAGCAGCGGACAGTTGGGAGGTTGGGAGCTGTTTTTT	CASSGQLGGWELFF
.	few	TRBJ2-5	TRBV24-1	TGTGCCACCAGTGATTTGCACGAGACCCAGTACTTC	CATSDLHETQYF
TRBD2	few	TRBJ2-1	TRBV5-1	TGCGCCAGCAGCTTGGCCCGGGGGGACGAGCAGTTCTTC	CASSLARGDEQFF
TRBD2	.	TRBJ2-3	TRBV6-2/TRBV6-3	TGTGCCAGCAGCCAACTCAAGACTAGCGGGGATACGCAGTATTTT	CASSQLKTSGDTQYF
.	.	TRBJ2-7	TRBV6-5	TGTGCCAGCAGTTACGCTGGGGAGCAGTACTTC	CASSYAGEQYF
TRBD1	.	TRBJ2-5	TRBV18	TGTGCCAGCTCACGAAGAGGACAGGGGGGTGAGACCCAGTACTTC	CASSRRGQGGETQYF
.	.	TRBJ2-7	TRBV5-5	TGTGCCAGCAGCTTGTTGGGGGTCTCCTACGAGCAGTACTTC	CASSLLGVSYEQYF
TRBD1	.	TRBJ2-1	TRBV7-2	TGTGCCAGCAGCGCAAACAGGGGACCCTACAATGAGCAGTTCTTC	CASSANRGPYNEQFF
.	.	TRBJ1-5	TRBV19	TGTGCCAGTAGTAAGTGGAGAACAAATCAGCCCCAGCATTTT	CASSKWRTNQPQHF
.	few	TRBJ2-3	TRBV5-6	TGTGCCAGCAGCTTGATTTCATTAGGCGATACGCAGTATTTT	CASSLISLGDTQYF